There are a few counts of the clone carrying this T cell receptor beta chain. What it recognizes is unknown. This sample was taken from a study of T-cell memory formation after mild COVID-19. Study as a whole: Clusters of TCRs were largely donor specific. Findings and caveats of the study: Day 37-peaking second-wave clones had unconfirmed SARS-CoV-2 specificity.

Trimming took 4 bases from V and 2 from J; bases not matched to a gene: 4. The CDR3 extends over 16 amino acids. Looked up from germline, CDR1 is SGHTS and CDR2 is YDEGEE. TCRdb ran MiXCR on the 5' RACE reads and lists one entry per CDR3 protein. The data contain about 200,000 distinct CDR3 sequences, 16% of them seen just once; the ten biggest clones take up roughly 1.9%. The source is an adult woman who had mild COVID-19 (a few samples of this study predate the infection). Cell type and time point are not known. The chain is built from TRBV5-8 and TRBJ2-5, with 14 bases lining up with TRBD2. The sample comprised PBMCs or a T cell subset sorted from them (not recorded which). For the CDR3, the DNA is TGTGCCAGCAGCCCGGGACTAGCGGGGGTTCAAGAGACCCAGTACTTC. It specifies CASSPGLAGVQETQYF.